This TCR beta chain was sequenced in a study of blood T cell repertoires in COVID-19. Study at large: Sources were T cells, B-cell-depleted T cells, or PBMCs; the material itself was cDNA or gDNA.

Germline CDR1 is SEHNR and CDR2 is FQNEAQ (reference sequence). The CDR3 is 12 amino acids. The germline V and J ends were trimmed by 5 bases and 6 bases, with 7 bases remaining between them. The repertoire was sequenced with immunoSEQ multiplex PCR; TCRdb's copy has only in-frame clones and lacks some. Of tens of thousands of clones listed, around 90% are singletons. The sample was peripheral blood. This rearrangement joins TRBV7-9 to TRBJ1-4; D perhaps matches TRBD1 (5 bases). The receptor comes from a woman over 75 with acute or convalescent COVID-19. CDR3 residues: CASSPRDEKLFF. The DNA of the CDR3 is TGTGCCAGCAGCCCCAGGGATGAAAAACTGTTTTTT.